These 10 T cell receptor beta chains share one sample of origin, sequenced in a study of blood T cells in healthy people across ages. Through a sample-barcoded 5' primer and a J-beta primer mix, a second PCR was run for roughly 6 to 11 cycles. Via MiXCR, TCRdb re-called the 5' RACE reads, giving one row per CDR3 protein. The sample carries some 290,000 distinct CDR3 sequences, around 30% recorded once. Sequencing was done on a sample of blood. Receptors originate from a woman between 65 and 79 years old in good health.

This clonotype was counted between two and nine times. The chain carries TRBV5-1 and TRBJ1-1; D may be TRBD1 (5 bases). Germline V lookup: CDR1 SGHRS, CDR2 YFSETQ. This CDR3 spans 15 amino acids. Trimming took off 3 bases at V and 4 bases at J, with 16 bases between the two ends. CDR3 region: CASSSVRGGTTEAFF. Here the CDR3 DNA reads TGCGCCAGCAGCTCGGTTCGGGGGGGGACCACTGAAGCTTTCTTT.

The J gene is TRBJ1-4, the V gene TRBV11-2; D gene unclear. The germline V and J ends were trimmed by 0 bases and 8 bases, with 13 bases remaining between them. The germline V gene encodes CDR1 SGHAT and CDR2 FQNNGV. This CDR3 is built from 15 residues. CDR3 bases: TGTGCCAGCAGCTTAGATCGAATAAGGTTGGAAAAACTGTTTTTT. Its protein product is CASSLDRIRLEKLFF.

This clonotype was detected many times. The J gene is TRBJ1-4, the V gene TRBV29-1; tentatively, D is TRBD1 (6 bases). CDR3 size: 14 residues. Looked up from germline, CDR1 is SQVTM and CDR2 is ANQGSEA. Between the trimmed V and J ends, which lost 5 bases and 7 bases, there was a span of 17 bases. The CDR3 DNA sequence: TGCAGCGTTACCATCGGGGGGCAAGGTGAAAAACTGTTTTTT. Residues: CSVTIGGQGEKLFF.

Remarks on this clonotype: Mismatch with germline at one junction end may stem from a read error. The J gene is TRBJ2-5, the V gene TRBV20-1; TRBD2 matches at 10 bases. CDR1 is DFQATT and CDR2 is SNEGSKA in the germline V gene (reference sequence). The CDR3 runs to 13 residues. The CDR3 nucleotides are TGCAGTGCTGCTGTAGCGGGAGGCTACGAGCAGCACTTC. Protein sequence: CSAAVAGGYEQHF.

This chain uses TRBV5-1 with TRBJ2-1; D gene unclear. V lost 1 base and J 0 bases, leaving 11 bases between the germline ends. Germline V gives CDR1 SGHRS, CDR2 YFSETQ. The CDR3 contains 16 residues. The chain's CDR3 is CASSLSLTSSYNEQFF. CDR3 DNA sequence: TGCGCCAGCAGCTTGTCGCTAACAAGCTCCTACAATGAGCAGTTCTTC.

In its sample, this clonotype was seen a few times. The chain has TRBV24-1 and TRBJ2-3; no clear D. The CDR3 runs to 16 residues. From germline, CDR1 is KGHDR and CDR2 SFDVKD. V dropped 1 base and J dropped 1 base, with 11 bases sitting between them. For the CDR3, the DNA is TGTGCCACCAGTGATTTCGAAGAACCCGGCACAGATACGCAGTATTTT. It yields the protein CATSDFEEPGTDTQYF.

The rearrangement joins TRBV7-9 to TRBJ2-7; D call uncertain. Germline assignment: CDR1 SEHNR and CDR2 FQNEAQ (reference sequence). Trimming pared 5 bases from V and 3 bases from J, leaving 14 bases between. The CDR3 consists of 14 residues. The CDR3 here is CASSRTQVSYEQYF. CDR3 nucleotides: TGTGCCAGCAGCCGGACGCAGGTCAGCTACGAGCAGTACTTC.

The chain recombines TRBV20-1 with TRBJ1-1; 10 bases line up with TRBD1. This CDR3 contains 14 residues. Germline trimming cut 6 bases from V and 7 bases from J; bases unmatched to any gene: 11. Germline CDR1 reads DFQATT; CDR2 reads SNEGSKA (reference sequence). CDR3 region: CSAPRQGAFIEAFF. The CDR3 coding sequence is TGCAGTGCACCCCGACAGGGGGCCTTCATTGAAGCTTTCTTT.

This clonotype has a handful of counts. The germline gene is not matched at one end of the junction; a read error may be the cause. The gene calls are TRBV20-1 and TRBJ2-7; a weak D match, TRBD1 (7 bases). Germline loops: CDR1 DFQATT, CDR2 SNEGSKA (reference sequence). The CDR3 extends over 15 amino acids. CDR3 bases: TGCAGTGCTCGAGATGCGGGACAGAGGTCGTTCGAGCAGTACTTC. Protein product: CSARDAGQRSFEQYF.

This clonotype was detected a few times. The gene calls are TRBV20-1 and TRBJ2-5; 9 nucleotides agree with TRBD2. Germline-derived CDR1 and CDR2 are DFQATT and SNEGSKA (reference sequence). CDR3 length: 15 amino acids. V gave up 1 base and J gave up 3 bases; unmatched junction bases: 6. CDR3 nucleotides: TGCAGTGCTAGAGGTCTGACTAGCGGTAAAGAGACCCAGTACTTC. Its protein is CSARGLTSGKETQYF.